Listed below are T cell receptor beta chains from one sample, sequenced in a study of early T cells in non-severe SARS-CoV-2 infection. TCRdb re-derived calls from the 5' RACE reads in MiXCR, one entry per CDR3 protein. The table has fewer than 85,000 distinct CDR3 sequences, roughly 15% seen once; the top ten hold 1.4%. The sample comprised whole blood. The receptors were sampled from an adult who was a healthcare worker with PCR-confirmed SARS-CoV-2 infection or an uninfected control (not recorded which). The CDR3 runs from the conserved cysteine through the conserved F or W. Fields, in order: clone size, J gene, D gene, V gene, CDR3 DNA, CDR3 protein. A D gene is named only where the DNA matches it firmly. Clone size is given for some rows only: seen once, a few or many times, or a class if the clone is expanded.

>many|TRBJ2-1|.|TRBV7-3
TGTGCCAGCAGCTTAAGTATGGTAGCTGAGCAGTTCTTC
CASSLSMVAEQFF
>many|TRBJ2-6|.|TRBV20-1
TGCAGTGCTAGGGGGGCCTCTGGGGCCAACGTCCTGACTTTC
CSARGASGANVLTF
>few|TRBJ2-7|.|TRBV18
TGTGCCAGCTCACCTCCGGGACCGCCTACACATAGGTGGCAGTACTTC
CASSPPGPPTHRWQYF
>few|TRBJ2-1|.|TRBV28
TGTGCCAGCAGTCTGGCTGAGTTTACCTACAATGAGCAGTTCTTC
CASSLAEFTYNEQFF
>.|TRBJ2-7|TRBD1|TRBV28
TGTGCCAGCACCCTGCATGGCGGGGGACAGGGGGTTCTCCACGAGCAGTACTTC
CASTLHGGGQGVLHEQYF
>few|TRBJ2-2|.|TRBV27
TGTGCCAGCAGTTTTGACAGCCTTCGGACCGGGGAGCTGTTTTTT
CASSFDSLRTGELFF
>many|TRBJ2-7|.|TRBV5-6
TGTGCCAGCAGCTTACACAGGGCCTACGAGCAGTACTTC
CASSLHRAYEQYF
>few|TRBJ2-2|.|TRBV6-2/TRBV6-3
TGTGCCAGCAGTTACTCCCGACCCCAGGGGACCGGGGAGCTGTTTTTT
CASSYSRPQGTGELFF
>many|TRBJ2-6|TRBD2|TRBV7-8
TGTGCCAGCAGCTTAGGAGTAGCGGGCACCTCTGGGGCCAACGTCCTGACTTTC
CASSLGVAGTSGANVLTF
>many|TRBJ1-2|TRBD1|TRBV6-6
TGTGCCAGCAGTTCCGTTGGGAGAGGGGGCGACGGCTACACCTTC
CASSSVGRGGDGYTF
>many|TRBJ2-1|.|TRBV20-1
TGCAGTGCTAGAGAGTGGACTGACTACAATGAGCAGTTCTTC
CSAREWTDYNEQFF
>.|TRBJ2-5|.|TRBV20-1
TGCAGTGCTCCCCCCGCCGGGCTACCTCAAGAGACCCAGTACTTC
CSAPPAGLPQETQYF
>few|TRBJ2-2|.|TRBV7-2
TGTGCCAGCAGCCCTAGCATCCCCCGGGAGCTGTTTTTT
CASSPSIPRELFF
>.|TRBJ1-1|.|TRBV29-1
TGCAGCGTGGGGGGGCCTGAAGCTTTCTTT
CSVGGPEAFF
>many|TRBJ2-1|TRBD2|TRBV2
TGTGCCAGCAGTGATGGCCGCGGGCGGGGGGGCCCCAATGAGCAGTTCTTC
CASSDGRGRGGPNEQFF
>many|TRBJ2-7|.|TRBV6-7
TGTGCCAGCAGTTGTCTCAAGGACGAGCAGTACTTC
CASSCLKDEQYF
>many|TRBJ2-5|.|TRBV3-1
TGTGCCAGCAGCCAAGGACAGGTCCAAGAGACCCAGTACTTC
CASSQGQVQETQYF
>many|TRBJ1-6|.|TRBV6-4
TGTGCCAGCAGTGACTCAGGGAATTCACCCCTCCACTTT
CASSDSGNSPLHF
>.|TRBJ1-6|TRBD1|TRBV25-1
TGTGCCAGCAAGGGGGCGAGCTCCTATAATTCACCCCTCCACTTT
CASKGASSYNSPLHF
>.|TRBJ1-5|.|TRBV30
TGTGCCTGGAGTCCTCTCGGGACACAAAATCAGCCCCAGCATTTT
CAWSPLGTQNQPQHF
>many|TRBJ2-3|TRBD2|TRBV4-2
TGTGCCAGCAGCCCCGTCCCTAGCGGGGGAACCAGGGGCCCAGATACGCAGTATTTT
CASSPVPSGGTRGPDTQYF
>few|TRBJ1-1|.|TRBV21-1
TGTGCCAGCAGCAAAGTTCAGCGGACACCGAACACTGAAGCTTTCTTT
CASSKVQRTPNTEAFF
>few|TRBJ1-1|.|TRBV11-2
TGTGCCAGCAGCTCCATCTGGGGGCGGGGGAACACTGAAGCTTTCTTT
CASSSIWGRGNTEAFF
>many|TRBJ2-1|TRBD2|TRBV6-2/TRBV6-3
TGTGCCAGCAGTAAATGGAACCTAGCGGTGCTTCGATGGGTACAGAATGAGCAGTTCTTC
CASSKWNLAVLRWVQNEQFF
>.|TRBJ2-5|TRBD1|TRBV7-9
TGTGCCAGCACCCGGGGACAGCGCATAGAGACCCAGTACTTC
CASTRGQRIETQYF
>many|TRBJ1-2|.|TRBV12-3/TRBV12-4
TGTGCGTTCTACGCGAGGGGTGGCTACACCTTC
CAFYARGGYTF
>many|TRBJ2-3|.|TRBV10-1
TGCGCCAGCGGGAAAGATACGCAGTATTTT
CASGKDTQYF
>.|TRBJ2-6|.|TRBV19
TGTGCCAGTACCCCAGCCGGGCGGGTATTCTCTGGGGCCAACGTCCTGACTTTC
CASTPAGRVFSGANVLTF
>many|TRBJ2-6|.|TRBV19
TGTGCCAGTAGCCGAAGCACTGGGGCCAACGTCCTGACTTTC
CASSRSTGANVLTF
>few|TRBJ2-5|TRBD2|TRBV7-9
TGTGCCAGCAGCCCAAACTCTAGCGGGGGGCGAGGGTACCAAGAGACCCAGTACTTC
CASSPNSSGGRGYQETQYF
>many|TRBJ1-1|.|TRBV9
TGTGCCAGCAGCGTAGCTCCCCAGGGTTTGGGGGGGGCTTTCTTT
CASSVAPQGLGGAFF
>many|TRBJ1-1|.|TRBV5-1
TGCGCCAGCAGCACCCGGGGGGTCCCCGACACTGAAGCTTTCTTT
CASSTRGVPDTEAFF
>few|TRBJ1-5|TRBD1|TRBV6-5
TGTGCCAGCAGCTCCCGGGACAGGGGGCGGGATCAGCCCCAGCATTTT
CASSSRDRGRDQPQHF
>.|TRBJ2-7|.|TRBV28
TGTGCCAGCAGTCGGCCTTTTACGCCCGAGCAGTACTTC
CASSRPFTPEQYF
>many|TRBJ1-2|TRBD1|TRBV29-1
TGCAGCGTTGAGGCAGGGGGCTCACGGGGCTACACCTTC
CSVEAGGSRGYTF
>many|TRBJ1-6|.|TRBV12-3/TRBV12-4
TGTGCCAGCAGTCGGAAAGGGGGCTATAATTCACCCCTCCACTTT
CASSRKGGYNSPLHF
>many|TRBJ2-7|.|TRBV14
TGTGCCAGCAGCCAATTTGACACGAGCTCCTACGAGCAGTACTTC
CASSQFDTSSYEQYF
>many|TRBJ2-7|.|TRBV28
TGTGCCAGCAGTCCCGGGACATTCTCCTACGAGCAGTACTTC
CASSPGTFSYEQYF
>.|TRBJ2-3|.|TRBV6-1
TGTGCCAGCAGTGACGCCCCTAGCGTTTGGAGCACAGATACGCAGTATTTT
CASSDAPSVWSTDTQYF
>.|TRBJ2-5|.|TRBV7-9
TGTGCCAGCAGCTTATCTTCGCGGGGAGCGGGCGAGACCCAGTACTTC
CASSLSSRGAGETQYF
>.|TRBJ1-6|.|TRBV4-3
TGCGCCAGCAGCCAAGATGGGGCAGGGTTGGATTCACCCCTCCACTTT
CASSQDGAGLDSPLHF
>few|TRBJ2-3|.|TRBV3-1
TGTGCCAGCAGCCAAGGTGAACAGGCCAGGGCCACAGATACGCAGTATTTT
CASSQGEQARATDTQYF
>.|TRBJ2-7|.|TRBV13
TGTGCCAGCAGCTTATGGGGTGTCTACGAGCAGTACTTC
CASSLWGVYEQYF
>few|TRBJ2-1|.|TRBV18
TGTGCCAGCTCACCATTCGGGCAGGGTAGCAATGAGCAGTTCTTC
CASSPFGQGSNEQFF
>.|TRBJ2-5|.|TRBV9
TGTGCCAGCAGCGTAGAGGCCTTCCAGCAAGCAGAGACCCAGTACTTC
CASSVEAFQQAETQYF
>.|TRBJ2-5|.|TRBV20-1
TGCAGTGCTACGGGAAACCAGGAGACCCAGTACTTC
CSATGNQETQYF
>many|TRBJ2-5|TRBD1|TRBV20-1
TGCAGTGCGTCCGGACAGGGCCTCCGAGAGACCCAGTACTTC
CSASGQGLRETQYF
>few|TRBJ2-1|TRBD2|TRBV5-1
TGCGCCAGCAGCCCCAACGCGGGACTAGCTAAAGATGAGCAGTTCTTC
CASSPNAGLAKDEQFF
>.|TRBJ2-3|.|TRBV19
TGTGCCAGTAGTACCCTGTTGACTGGATTGGGGGGTACGCAGTATTTT
CASSTLLTGLGGTQYF
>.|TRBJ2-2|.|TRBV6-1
TGTGCCAGCAGTGAAGTCAGCACCGGGGAGCTGTTTTTT
CASSEVSTGELFF
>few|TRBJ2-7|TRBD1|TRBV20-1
TGCAGTGCTAGAAGTGGGGACAGGTCCTACGAGCAGTACTTC
CSARSGDRSYEQYF
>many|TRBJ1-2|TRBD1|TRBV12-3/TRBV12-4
TGTGCCAGCACTATAAGACAGGGGGCTCAGGGCTACACCTTC
CASTIRQGAQGYTF
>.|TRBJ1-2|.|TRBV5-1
TGCGCCAGCAGCCCAAGACAATCCACCTCTAACTATGGCTACACCTTC
CASSPRQSTSNYGYTF
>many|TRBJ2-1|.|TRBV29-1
TGCAGCGCGGTGGGTGTCAGGGCCAATGAGCAGTTCTTC
CSAVGVRANEQFF
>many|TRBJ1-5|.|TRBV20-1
TGCAGTGCTAGGGACAACAATCAGCCCCAGCATTTT
CSARDNNQPQHF
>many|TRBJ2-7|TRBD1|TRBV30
TGTGCCTGGAGCCTAGGACAGGGCAAGAGTTACGAACAGTACTTC
CAWSLGQGKSYEQYF
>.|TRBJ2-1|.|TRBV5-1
TGCGCCAGCAGCCTACTAAACTTATACAATGAGCAGTTCTTC
CASSLLNLYNEQFF
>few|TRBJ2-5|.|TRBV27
TGTGCCAGCAGTTTACGAGAGGCAAGAGAGACCCAGTACTTC
CASSLREARETQYF
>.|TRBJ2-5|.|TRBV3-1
TGTGCCAGCAGCCAAGCTAAGACCCAGTACTTC
CASSQAKTQYF